The clone carrying this TCR beta chain was counted a single time. The data belong to a study of blood T cell repertoires in COVID-19. Looking at the study overall: Italy, Spain and the United States were the sources of the convalescent and acute COVID-19 samples. From T cells, B-cell-depleted T cells, or PBMCs came the material, which was cDNA or gDNA.

Study processing details: Reference gene primers were amplified, and this amplification served to estimate nucleated cell counts. Assay used: immunoSEQ multiplex PCR; TCRdb lists only in-frame clones, some missing. D and trimming come from the DNA, and the V and J calls and clone size come from that table. This sample has about 120,000 clones, with roughly 79% found just once. The length of the CDR3 is 16 residues. Unmatched junction bases numbered 11, after V lost 6 bases and J lost 4 bases. Germline V gives CDR1 SGHTA, CDR2 FQGTGA. The sequenced sample consisted of peripheral blood. The sequence came from a man between 70 and 80 years old with acute or convalescent COVID-19. The V call is TRBV7-3, the J call TRBJ2-2; 7 bases line up with TRBD1. Here the CDR3 DNA reads TGTGCCAGCAGAATTCTAAGGGGGCCCCCCACCGGGGAGCTGTTTTTT. It is translated as CASRILRGPPTGELFF.